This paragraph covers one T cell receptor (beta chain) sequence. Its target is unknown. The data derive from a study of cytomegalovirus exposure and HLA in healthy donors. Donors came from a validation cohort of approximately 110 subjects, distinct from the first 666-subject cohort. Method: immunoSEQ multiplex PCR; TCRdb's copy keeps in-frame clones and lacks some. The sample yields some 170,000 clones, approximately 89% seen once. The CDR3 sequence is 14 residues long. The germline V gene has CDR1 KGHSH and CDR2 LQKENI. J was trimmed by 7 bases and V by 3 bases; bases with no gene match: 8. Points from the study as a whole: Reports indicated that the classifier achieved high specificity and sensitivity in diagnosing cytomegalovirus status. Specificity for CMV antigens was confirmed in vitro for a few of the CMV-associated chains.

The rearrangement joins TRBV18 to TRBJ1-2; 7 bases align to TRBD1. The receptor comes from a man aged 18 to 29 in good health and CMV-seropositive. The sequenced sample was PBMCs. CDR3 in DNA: TGTGCCAGCTCACCCATGGACAGGCGAGGTGGCTACACCTTC. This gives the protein CASSPMDRRGGYTF.